This T cell receptor (beta chain) was obtained from a study of sequential checkpoint blockade in melanoma. Trimming removed 7 bases at V and 0 bases at J, with 15 bases between. There are 15 residues in the CDR3. Germline-derived CDR1 and CDR2 are WSHSY and SAAADI. Clones were sequenced by immunoSEQ multiplex PCR, and TCRdb holds only the in-frame ones, with some missing. The sample yields about 4,800 clones, around 33% seen once. Treatment here: randomized to nivolumab then ipilimumab (arm A) or the reverse (arm B). The TCR sequence derives from a human donor with melanoma. V is TRBV10-2 and J is TRBJ1-1; no reliable D call. The sample was tumor tissue (inferred from file names), taken from a patient given nivolumab and ipilimumab in sequence. The CDR3 sequence is CASTLSRSLNTEAFF. The CDR3 nucleotides are TGCGCCAGCACGCTGTCCAGGTCACTGAACACTGAAGCTTTCTTT.